This T cell receptor (beta chain) came from a study of shared clonotypes between healthy human individuals. This table comes from immunoSEQ multiplex PCR, and its TCRdb copy is limited to in-frame clones, with some not included. The data show approximately 2.1 million clones, roughly 93% seen once. The study's findings and limits: Relative to memory subsets, naive subsets generally showed larger estimated richness. A reduction in generation probabilities was seen for non-shared clonotypes relative to those shared by all four donors. Rarefaction exposed incomplete sorted-subset sequencing despite large depth.

Germline CDR1 is LNHDA and CDR2 is SQIVND (reference sequence). The CDR3 contains 20 residues. The V gene lost 0 bases and the J gene lost 8 bases, with 31 bases spanning the gap. About this clone itself: Its target is unknown.

This sequence originates from a man aged 18 to 30 in good health. Some clones in this sample may be carry-over from other donors' samples. Sequences were obtained from naive CD4+ T cells from PBMCs. Subset denoted: CD45RA+ positively selected. The chain joins TRBV19 to TRBJ1-2; no clear D. This CDR3 reads CASSIDSRAPVKNLLWGYTF. The CDR3 nucleotides are TGTGCCAGTAGTATAGATTCACGGGCGCCGGTTAAAAATCTTCTATGGGGCTACACCTTC.